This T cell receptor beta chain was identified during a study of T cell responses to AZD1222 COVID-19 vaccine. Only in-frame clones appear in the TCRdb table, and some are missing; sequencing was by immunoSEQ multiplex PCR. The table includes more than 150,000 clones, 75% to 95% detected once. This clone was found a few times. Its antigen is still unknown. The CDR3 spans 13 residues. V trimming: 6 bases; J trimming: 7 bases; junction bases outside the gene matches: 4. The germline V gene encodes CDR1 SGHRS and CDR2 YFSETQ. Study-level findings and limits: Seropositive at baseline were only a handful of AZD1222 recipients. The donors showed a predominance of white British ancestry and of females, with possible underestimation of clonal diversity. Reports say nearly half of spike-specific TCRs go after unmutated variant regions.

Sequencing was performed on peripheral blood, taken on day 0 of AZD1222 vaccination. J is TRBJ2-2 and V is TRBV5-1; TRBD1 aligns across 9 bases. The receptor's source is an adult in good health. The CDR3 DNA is TGCGCCAGCAACAGGGGGCGGGTCGGGGAGCTGTTTTTT. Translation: CASNRGRVGELFF.